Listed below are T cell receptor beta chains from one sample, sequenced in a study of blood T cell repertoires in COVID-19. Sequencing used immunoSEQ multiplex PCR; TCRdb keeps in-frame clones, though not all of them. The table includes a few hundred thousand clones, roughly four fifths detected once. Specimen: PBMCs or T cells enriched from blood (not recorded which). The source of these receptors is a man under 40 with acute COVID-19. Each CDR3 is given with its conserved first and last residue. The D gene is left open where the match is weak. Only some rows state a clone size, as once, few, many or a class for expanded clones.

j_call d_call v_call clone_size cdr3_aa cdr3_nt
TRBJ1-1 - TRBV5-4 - CASSFQGQAFF TGTGCCAGCAGCTTCCAGGGGCAAGCTTTCTTT
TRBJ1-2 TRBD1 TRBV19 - CASSWTGGEYDYGYTF TGTGCCAGTAGCTGGACAGGGGGCGAGTACGACTATGGCTACACCTTC
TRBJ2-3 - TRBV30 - CAWTAQSTDTQYF TGTGCCTGGACCGCCCAGAGCACAGATACGCAGTATTTT
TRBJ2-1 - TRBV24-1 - CATSVPGYNEQFF TGTGCCACCAGTGTCCCGGGCTACAATGAGCAGTTCTTC
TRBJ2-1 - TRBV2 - CASSDRGSDEQFF TGTGCCAGCAGTGACCGGGGTTCCGATGAGCAGTTCTTC
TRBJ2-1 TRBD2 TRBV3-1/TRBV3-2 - CASSQDPSGGAIYEQFF TGTGCCAGCAGCCAAGATCCTAGCGGGGGGGCTATATATGAGCAGTTCTTC
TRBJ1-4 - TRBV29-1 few CSALRDEKLFF TGCAGCGCCTTGAGGGATGAAAAACTGTTTTTT
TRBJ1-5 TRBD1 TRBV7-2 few CASSLSTGVYSNQPQHF TGTGCCAGCAGCCTATCAACAGGGGTTTATAGCAATCAGCCCCAGCATTTT
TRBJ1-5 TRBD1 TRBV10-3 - CAISPTGNQPQHF TGTGCCATCAGCCCGACAGGGAATCAGCCCCAGCATTTT
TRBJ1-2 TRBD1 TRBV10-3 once CAISEEDRGLHRGYTF TGTGCCATCTCCGAAGAGGACAGGGGGCTTCACCGCGGCTACACCTTC